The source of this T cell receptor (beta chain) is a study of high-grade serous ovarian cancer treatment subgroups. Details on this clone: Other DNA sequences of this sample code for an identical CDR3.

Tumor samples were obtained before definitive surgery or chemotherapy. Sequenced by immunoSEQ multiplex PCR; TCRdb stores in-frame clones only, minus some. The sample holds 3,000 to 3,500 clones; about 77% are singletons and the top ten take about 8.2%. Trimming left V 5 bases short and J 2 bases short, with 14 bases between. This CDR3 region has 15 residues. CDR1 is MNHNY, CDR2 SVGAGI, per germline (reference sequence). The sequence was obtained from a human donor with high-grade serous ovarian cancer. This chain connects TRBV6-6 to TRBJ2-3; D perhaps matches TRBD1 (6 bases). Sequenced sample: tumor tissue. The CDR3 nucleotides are TGTGCCAGCAGTAATACCCAGGGGTCCACAGATACGCAGTATTTT. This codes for CASSNTQGSTDTQYF.